The 6 T cell receptor beta chains below were found in one sample sequenced in a study of vaccination effects on CD4 cells after COVID-19. CD4+ T cells were isolated after less than 13 days of culture. Either the mRNA-1273 or the BNT162b2 vaccine was given to participants as two doses. Their target antigens are unknown. The table came from immunoSEQ multiplex PCR; TCRdb's copy has only in-frame clones and leaves some out. The repertoire holds 65,000 to 90,000 clones, with roughly 75% as singletons. The starting material was CD4+ T cells from PBMCs cultured without peptide, obtained after COVID-19 vaccination. These receptors were taken from a human donor who received a COVID-19 vaccine.

The sample holds a few counts of this clone. CDR3 sequence (DNA): TGTGCCTGGAGTGAAGGGCACCAAAGCCAGCCCCAGCATTTT. Its translation: CAWSEGHQSQPQHF. This rearrangement joins TRBV30 to TRBJ1-5; D is undetermined. Germline assignment: CDR1 GTSNPN and CDR2 SVGIG (reference sequence). Trimming took 1 base from V and 7 from J, leaving 14 bases between them. This CDR3 contains 14 residues.

J is TRBJ1-6 and V is TRBV2; perhaps TRBD1 as D (5 bases). The CDR3 is made up of 15 amino acids. V was pared by 3 bases and J by 8 bases, with 14 bases between. Germline CDR1 SNHLY, CDR2 FYNNEI. CDR3 sequence (DNA): TGTGCCAGCAGTGATCGGGACGCCAAATATTCACCCCTCCACTTT. Translating gives CASSDRDAKYSPLHF.

The J gene is TRBJ1-6, the V gene TRBV6-1; a possible D gene is TRBD1 (5 bases). V lost 2 bases, J lost 8 bases, and 13 bases lay in between. This CDR3 comprises 15 residues. CDR1 MNHNS and CDR2 SASEGT come from the germline V gene. The CDR3, as DNA: TGTGCCAGCAGTGAAAGGGCAGGGACCGATTCACCCCTCCACTTT. It codes for CASSERAGTDSPLHF.

This sequence joins TRBV5-1 and TRBJ1-3, with D perhaps matching TRBD1 (6 bases). This CDR3 spans 16 amino acids. V was trimmed by 5 bases and J by 2 bases, leaving 17 bases between them. Per germline, CDR1 SGHRS and CDR2 YFSETQ. The CDR3 region has the DNA TGCGCCAGCAGTCCAGCCGGGACAACCACTGGAAACACCATATATTTT. Amino acid sequence: CASSPAGTTTGNTIYF.

This clone was detected once. The CDR3 here is CASSLEKGNYGYTF. CDR3 DNA: TGTGCCAGCAGCTTAGAAAAGGGTAACTATGGCTACACCTTC. This chain joins TRBV7-2 and TRBJ1-2; no clear D gene. V dropped 1 base and J dropped 1 base, with 7 bases sitting between them. The CDR3 extends over 14 amino acids. The germline V gene encodes CDR1 SGHTA and CDR2 FQGNSA. Combining the CDR3 with reference TRBV7-2 and TRBJ1-2 gives the whole variable domain GAGVSQSPSNKVTEKGKDVELRCDPISGHTALYWYRQSLGQGLEFLIYFQGNSAPDKSGLPSDRFSAERTGGSVSTLTIQRTQQEDSAVYLCASSLEKGNYGYTFGSGTRLTVV.

J is TRBJ1-6 and V is TRBV19; D unresolved. The CDR3 has 13 amino acids. Germline lookup yields CDR1 LNHDA and CDR2 SQIVND (reference sequence). Trimming stripped 7 bases from V and 4 bases from J, with 8 bases between. The CDR3 loop reads CASMGGYNSPLHF. CDR3 DNA sequence: TGTGCCAGTATGGGAGGGTATAATTCACCCCTCCACTTT.